These T cell receptor beta chains were read from a single sample in a study of T-cell memory formation after mild COVID-19. TCRdb passed the 5' RACE reads through MiXCR, listing each CDR3 protein once. Of about 55,000 distinct CDR3 sequences listed, over 7.5% are singletons. The material sequenced was PBMCs or a T cell subset sorted from them (not recorded which). The receptors derive from a man aged 18-30 years who had mild COVID-19 (a few samples of this study predate the infection). Cell type and time point are not known. Each CDR3 is given with its conserved first and last residue. A D gene is named only where the DNA matches it firmly. Size tells how often a clone was seen (once, few, many) or the class of an expanded clone, and some rows leave it out.

15,TRBV5-1,TRBJ2-3,few,TRBD2,TGCGCCAGCAGCTACCAAGCGGGGAACACAGATACGCAGTATTTT,CASSYQAGNTDTQYF
13,TRBV5-1,TRBJ2-2,.,.,TGCGCCAGCAAGAGGGCCGACACCGGGGAGCTGTTTTTT,CASKRADTGELFF
14,TRBV28,TRBJ2-1,many,.,TGTGCCAGCCGAGACCGTGGTTCCGTCGGTGAGCAGTTCTTC,CASRDRGSVGEQFF
16,TRBV5-6,TRBJ2-2,few,.,TGTGCCAGCAGCTTAGGCAGGGGCCCGTACACCGGGGAGCTGTTTTTT,CASSLGRGPYTGELFF
15,TRBV7-3,TRBJ2-3,.,.,TGTGCCAGCAGCCCCCACTGGACTACCACAGATACGCAGTATTTT,CASSPHWTTTDTQYF
13,TRBV7-9,TRBJ1-2,few,.,TGTGCCAGCAGGCAGGAGGGGATCTATGGCTACACCTTC,CASRQEGIYGYTF
15,TRBV4-1,TRBJ2-1,few,TRBD2,TGCGCCAGCAGCCAAGAACGCGGGGGGTATGATGAGCAGTTCTTC,CASSQERGGYDEQFF
15,TRBV5-6,TRBJ2-1,.,.,TGTGCCAGCAGCCCTAGGTTGAGCTCCTACAATGAGCAGTTCTTC,CASSPRLSSYNEQFF
11,TRBV6-2/TRBV6-3,TRBJ2-3,many,.,TGTGCCAGCAGTCGGCCAGATACGCAGTATTTT,CASSRPDTQYF
14,TRBV7-9,TRBJ1-2,.,.,TGTGCCAGCAGCTCGGGCTTCGAGGGAAATGGCTACACCTTC,CASSSGFEGNGYTF
13,TRBV7-3,TRBJ2-3,.,.,TGTGCCAGCAGCTTATGGGGAGGAGATACGCAGTATTTT,CASSLWGGDTQYF
14,TRBV6-6,TRBJ1-5,.,.,TGTGCCAGCACCCCGAGGGCAGGAGATCAGCCCCAGCATTTT,CASTPRAGDQPQHF
14,TRBV9,TRBJ1-6,.,.,TGTGCCAGCAGCCCCCGGTTAGGGAATTCACCCCTCCACTTT,CASSPRLGNSPLHF
14,TRBV7-2,TRBJ1-5,.,TRBD1,TGTGCCAGCAGCTTACAGGGGGGCAATCAGCCCCAGCATTTT,CASSLQGGNQPQHF
14,TRBV6-2/TRBV6-3,TRBJ2-7,.,.,TGTGCCAGCAGTTATTCCGGAACCATCTACGAGCAGTACTTC,CASSYSGTIYEQYF
11,TRBV20-1,TRBJ2-1,.,.,TGCAGTGCCCCCTGGAGCGGTGAGCAGTTCTTC,CSAPWSGEQFF
15,TRBV7-3,TRBJ2-5,.,.,TGTGCCAGCAGCTTAACGTCGGACGAGCAAGAGACCCAGTACTTC,CASSLTSDEQETQYF
14,TRBV27,TRBJ1-2,few,TRBD1,TGTGCCAGCAGTACCAGGGACAGTAACTATGGCTACACCTTC,CASSTRDSNYGYTF
16,TRBV18,TRBJ1-1,.,.,TGTGCCAGCTCACCCAACCAGGGAGATATGAACACTGAAGCTTTCTTT,CASSPNQGDMNTEAFF
13,TRBV12-3/TRBV12-4,TRBJ2-7,few,.,TGTGCCAGCAGTTTAGTGCCGGGCTGGGAGCAGTACTTC,CASSLVPGWEQYF
18,TRBV14,TRBJ1-2,.,.,TGTGCCAGCAGCCCCTCTTTCCCAAGGGGGAATCTTCATTATGGCTACACCTTC,CASSPSFPRGNLHYGYTF
14,TRBV5-1,TRBJ1-5,few,.,TGCGCCAGCAGCTTGGAGGGGCCAAAGGAACCCCAGCATTTT,CASSLEGPKEPQHF
13,TRBV6-5,TRBJ1-2,.,TRBD1,TGTGCCAGCAGCCACGGACAGGCTTGGGGCTACACCTTC,CASSHGQAWGYTF
16,TRBV10-3,TRBJ2-5,.,TRBD2,TGTGCCATCAGTGCCGAAAAGACTAGCGGAGGAGAGACCCAGTACTTC,CAISAEKTSGGETQYF
12,TRBV6-5,TRBJ1-2,.,TRBD1,TGTGCCAGCAGTACACAGGGGGGTGGCTACACCTTC,CASSTQGGGYTF
14,TRBV18,TRBJ2-7,.,.,TGTGCCAGCTCACCGGGTGGGACGGGTTACGAGCAGTACTTC,CASSPGGTGYEQYF
13,TRBV7-3,TRBJ2-3,.,.,TGTGCCAGCGCCCCAAGTGGGTGGGATACGCAGTATTTT,CASAPSGWDTQYF
11,TRBV6-6,TRBJ2-3,.,.,TGTGCCAGCAATCCCGGCGGTACGCAGTATTTT,CASNPGGTQYF
16,TRBV4-1,TRBJ2-2,.,TRBD1,TGCGCCAGCAGCCCGCGGGCACAGGGGGGAACCGGGGAGCTGTTTTTT,CASSPRAQGGTGELFF
13,TRBV5-1,TRBJ2-2,many,TRBD1,TGCGCCAGCAGCGACAGGGGCACCGGGGAGCTGTTTTTT,CASSDRGTGELFF
13,TRBV20-1,TRBJ1-4,few,.,TGCAGTGCTGAGGGCCCGCGTCGTGAAAAACTGTTTTTT,CSAEGPRREKLFF
14,TRBV5-5,TRBJ2-7,.,TRBD1,TGTGCCAGCAGCAGTAACACAGGGGCCTACGAGCAGTACTTC,CASSSNTGAYEQYF
15,TRBV7-9,TRBJ2-3,many,.,TGTGCCAGCAGCTCGGGTCTGGATCGCACAGATACGCAGTATTTT,CASSSGLDRTDTQYF
11,TRBV29-1,TRBJ1-2,.,TRBD1,TGCAGCACTGGACAGGGGGGTGGCTACACCTTC,CSTGQGGGYTF
15,TRBV3-1,TRBJ2-4,.,.,TGTGCCAGCAGCCTGAGGGGCGCGGACAAAAACATTCAGTACTTC,CASSLRGADKNIQYF
16,TRBV7-8,TRBJ2-5,many,.,TGTGCCAGCAGCTCTGGATTTTTGGGGGGTCAAGAGACCCAGTACTTC,CASSSGFLGGQETQYF
13,TRBV28,TRBJ1-1,few,.,TGTGCCAGCAGAGGGGACTGGAACACTGAAGCTTTCTTT,CASRGDWNTEAFF
13,TRBV6-5,TRBJ1-5,.,.,TGTGCCAGCAGTTACTCGGTGGGTCAGCCCCAGCATTTT,CASSYSVGQPQHF
16,TRBV5-1,TRBJ2-1,many,.,TGCGCCAGCAGATCCTCTGGGGGAGGCTCCTACAATGAGCAGTTCTTC,CASRSSGGGSYNEQFF
13,TRBV7-9,TRBJ2-1,.,.,TGTGCCAGCAGCTCATTAGTAACAAATGAGCAGTTCTTC,CASSSLVTNEQFF
16,TRBV7-9,TRBJ2-3,many,.,TGTGCCAGCAGCTTATCTCGCGGATCCAGCACAGATACGCAGTATTTT,CASSLSRGSSTDTQYF
15,TRBV5-6,TRBJ2-3,.,.,TGTGCCAGCAGCACTGGACAGTTCAGCACAGATACGCAGTATTTT,CASSTGQFSTDTQYF
12,TRBV18,TRBJ1-1,.,.,TGTGCCAGCTCACCAGGGTCCACTGAAGCTTTCTTT,CASSPGSTEAFF
11,TRBV28,TRBJ1-5,few,.,TGTGCCAGCAGTAATCTAGGGCCCCAGCATTTT,CASSNLGPQHF
14,TRBV28,TRBJ2-1,.,TRBD2,TGTGCCAGCAGTCCACCACAGCGGGGCAATGAGCAGTTCTTC,CASSPPQRGNEQFF
15,TRBV5-1,TRBJ2-1,many,.,TGCGCCAGCAAGCCCCTTGGTGGGAATGACAATGAGCAGTTCTTC,CASKPLGGNDNEQFF